These 16 T cell receptor beta chains came from one sample sequenced in a study of T cell changes during pregnancy in multiple sclerosis. This table comes from immunoSEQ multiplex PCR, and its TCRdb copy is limited to in-frame clones, with some not included. Seen here are tens of thousands of clones, roughly nine tenths observed once, and the top ten hold roughly 0.45%. The input for sequencing was CD4+ T cells from peripheral blood mononuclear cells, taken in the third trimester of pregnancy. These receptors all stem from a female donor in good health, enrolled as a control in a pregnancy study.

The V and J genes are TRBV5-8 and TRBJ1-5; D not certain. Per germline, CDR1 SGHTS and CDR2 YDEGEE. V was cut by 3 bases and J by 9 bases, with 4 bases left in between. This CDR3 has 10 amino acids. The DNA of the CDR3 is TGTGCCAGCAGCTCAGGGCCCCAGCATTTT. Encoded protein: CASSSGPQHF.

J is TRBJ2-1 and V is TRBV19, with 11 bases lining up with TRBD2. Per germline, CDR1 LNHDA and CDR2 SQIVND (reference sequence). There are 16 residues in the CDR3. V lost 6 bases to trimming and J lost 5 bases; unmatched junction nucleotides: 9. Here the CDR3 reads CASRLAGANQNNEQFF. Written as DNA, the CDR3 is TGTGCCAGTAGACTAGCGGGAGCAAATCAGAACAATGAGCAGTTCTTC.

The gene calls are TRBV6-5 and TRBJ2-7; no clear D gene. Deletions cut 6 bases from V and 3 bases from J, with 12 bases between. This CDR3 spans 13 amino acids. CDR1 MNHEY and CDR2 SVGAGI come from the germline V gene. CDR3 sequence reads: CASRVSSGYEQYF. The CDR3 region has the DNA TGTGCCAGCAGGGTTTCTTCGGGCTACGAGCAGTACTTC.

This chain links TRBV27 with TRBJ2-7; D is unresolved. Germline V gives CDR1 MNHEY, CDR2 SMNVEV (reference sequence). Between the trimmed V and J ends, which lost 0 bases and 1 base, there was a span of 10 bases. The CDR3 sequence is 15 residues long. The CDR3 spells CASSLSSPSSYEQYF. The CDR3 nucleotides read TGTGCCAGCAGTTTATCGAGTCCATCATCCTACGAGCAGTACTTC.

The J gene is TRBJ1-2, the V gene TRBV11-2, with D possibly matching TRBD1 (5 bases). CDR1 is SGHAT, CDR2 FQNNGV, per germline. V gave up 4 bases and J gave up 8 bases, with 17 bases separating them. CDR3 length: 14 amino acids. CDR3 protein: CASSSLFKGWGYTF. CDR3 in DNA: TGTGCCAGCAGCTCCCTCTTTAAGGGGTGGGGCTACACCTTC.

The gene calls are TRBV5-1 and TRBJ2-6; D is unclear. CDR3 length equals 14 residues. V was shortened by 4 bases and J by 0 bases, with 5 bases between the two germline ends. Germline-derived CDR1 and CDR2 are SGHRS and YFSETQ. The DNA for the CDR3 is TGCGCCAGCAGCAAATACTCTGGGGCCAACGTCCTGACTTTC. This gives the protein CASSKYSGANVLTF.

V usage is TRBV11-3 and J usage is TRBJ2-7, with a possible D match to TRBD2 (6 bases). The CDR3 is 15 amino acids. Trimming removed 5 bases at V and 0 bases at J, with 14 bases between. Per the germline V gene, CDR1 is SGHNT and CDR2 is YENEEA. The CDR3 DNA sequence: TGTGCCAGCAGCCCCGGAGGGGCCCACTCCTACGAGCAGTACTTC. Translated: CASSPGGAHSYEQYF.

V is TRBV11-1 and J is TRBJ2-3; D may be TRBD1 (5 bases). The germline CDR1 and CDR2 sequences are SGHAT and FQDESV (reference sequence). The CDR3 has 15 amino acids. V was pared by 3 bases and J by 2 bases, with 12 bases between. The CDR3 is CASSLMRQPTDTQYF. The CDR3 DNA reads as TGTGCCAGCAGCTTGATGAGACAGCCCACAGATACGCAGTATTTT.

The rearrangement joins TRBV30 to TRBJ1-6; 11 bases line up with TRBD1. From germline, CDR1 is GTSNPN and CDR2 SVGIG (reference sequence). The V and J ends lost 4 bases and 6 bases, in that order; junction bases with no gene match: 5. The CDR3 length is 15 residues. This CDR3 is CAWKGQGAGNSPLHF. The CDR3 nucleotides read TGTGCCTGGAAAGGACAGGGGGCTGGTAATTCACCCCTCCACTTT.

This clone was recorded a few times. This chain connects TRBV28 to TRBJ1-1; maybe TRBD1 (6 bases). Germline V CDR1 and CDR2: MDHEN, SYDVKM. V lost 10 bases and J lost 9, with 18 bases in between. CDR3 length: 12 amino acids. The CDR3 nucleotides read TGTGCCACTTCACAGGGAATTTTTCAAGCTTTCTTT. This sequence encodes CATSQGIFQAFF.

In its sample, this clone was seen once. The V call is TRBV4-1, the J call TRBJ2-4, with D possibly TRBD2 on 6 matching bases. The length of the CDR3 is 15 residues. Trimming removed 1 base at V and 6 bases at J, with 13 bases between. Germline V gene sequence: CDR1 MGHRA, CDR2 YSYEKL. The CDR3 coding sequence is TGCGCCAGCAGCCAAGGCCGGGGGAAAGGAAACATTCAGTACTTC. Residues: CASSQGRGKGNIQYF.

This chain's CDR3 is CASSPDYRSYNEQFF. CDR3 nucleotide sequence: TGTGCCAGCAGCCCGGACTACCGGTCCTACAATGAGCAGTTCTTC. The chain is built from TRBV7-3 and TRBJ2-1; D possibly corresponds to TRBD2 (6 bases). Germline V lookup: CDR1 SGHTA, CDR2 FQGTGA. The CDR3 extends over 15 amino acids. V lost 5 bases and J lost 1, with 12 bases in between.

J is TRBJ2-7 and V is TRBV28, with a possible D match to TRBD1 (5 bases). Per the germline V gene, CDR1 is MDHEN and CDR2 is SYDVKM. V lost 6 bases, J lost 3 bases, and 15 bases lay in between. The CDR3 runs to 14 residues. Written as DNA, the CDR3 is TGTGCCAGCAGCATCCAAGAGCAGGGCTACGAGCAGTACTTC. Translating gives CASSIQEQGYEQYF.

This clone has only a few counts. The chain carries TRBV6-6 and TRBJ2-7; the D is unclear. The CDR3 spans 11 residues. CDR1 MNHNY and CDR2 SVGAGI come from the germline V gene (reference sequence). Trimming left V 4 bases short and J 7 bases short, with 8 bases between. The CDR3 protein is CASSSFEEQYF. CDR3 bases: TGTGCCAGCAGTTCTTTTGAGGAGCAGTACTTC.

This CDR3 reads CASSREKNEKLFF. CDR3 sequence (DNA): TGTGCCAGCAGCCGAGAGAAAAATGAAAAACTGTTTTTT. The chain uses TRBV6-5 and TRBJ1-4, with D unclear. This CDR3 has 13 residues. CDR1 and CDR2 (germline): MNHEY, SVGAGI. Trimming removed 6 bases at V and 5 bases at J, with 10 bases between.

The chain is built from TRBV19 and TRBJ1-2; 8 nucleotides match TRBD1. Per germline, CDR1 LNHDA and CDR2 SQIVND (reference sequence). V dropped 5 bases and J dropped 9; count of bases not matched to a gene: 5. The CDR3 spans 12 residues. CDR3 amino acids: CASSGTGLSYTF. The CDR3 bases are TGTGCCAGTAGTGGGACAGGCCTCAGCTACACCTTC.